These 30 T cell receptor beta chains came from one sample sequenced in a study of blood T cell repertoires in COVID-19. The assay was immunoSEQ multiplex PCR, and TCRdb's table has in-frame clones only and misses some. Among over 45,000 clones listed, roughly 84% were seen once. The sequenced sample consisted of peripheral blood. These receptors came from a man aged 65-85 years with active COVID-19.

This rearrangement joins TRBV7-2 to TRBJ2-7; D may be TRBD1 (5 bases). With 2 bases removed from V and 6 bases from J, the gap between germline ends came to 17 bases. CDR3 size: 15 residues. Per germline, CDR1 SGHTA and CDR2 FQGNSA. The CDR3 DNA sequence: TGTGCCAGCAGCTTACGGTTTGGGCAGGGTGGCGAGCAGTACTTC. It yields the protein CASSLRFGQGGEQYF.

CDR3 coding DNA: TGTGCCAGCAGCTTAGGGGGGACAGGGCAAAATTCACCCCTCCACTTT. Translating gives CASSLGGTGQNSPLHF. The chain links TRBV13 to TRBJ1-6; the match to TRBD1 covers 9 bases. The CDR3 has 16 amino acids. CDR1 is PRHDT and CDR2 is FYEKMQ in the germline V gene (reference sequence). J gave up 7 bases and V 0 bases, and 4 bases lay outside the gene matches.

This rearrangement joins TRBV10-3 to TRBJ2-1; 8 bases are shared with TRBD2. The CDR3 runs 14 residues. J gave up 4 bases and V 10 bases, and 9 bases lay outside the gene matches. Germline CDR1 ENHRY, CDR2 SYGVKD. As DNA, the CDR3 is TGTGCCACCCTAGGGCGGGAGGAATACAATGAGCAGTTCTTC. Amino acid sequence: CATLGREEYNEQFF.

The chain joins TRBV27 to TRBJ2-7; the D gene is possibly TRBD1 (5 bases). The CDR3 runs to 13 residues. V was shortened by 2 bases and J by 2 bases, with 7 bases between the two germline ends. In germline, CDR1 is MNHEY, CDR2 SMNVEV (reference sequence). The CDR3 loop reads CASSLGRAYEQYF. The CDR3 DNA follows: TGTGCCAGCAGTTTAGGCAGGGCCTACGAGCAGTACTTC.

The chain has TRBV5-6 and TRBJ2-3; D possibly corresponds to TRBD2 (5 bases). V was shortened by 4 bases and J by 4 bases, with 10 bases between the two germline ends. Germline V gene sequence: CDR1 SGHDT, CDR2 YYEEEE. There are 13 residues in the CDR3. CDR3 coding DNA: TGTGCCAGCAGCAGGAGAGGGTCAGATACGCAGTATTTT. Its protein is CASSRRGSDTQYF.

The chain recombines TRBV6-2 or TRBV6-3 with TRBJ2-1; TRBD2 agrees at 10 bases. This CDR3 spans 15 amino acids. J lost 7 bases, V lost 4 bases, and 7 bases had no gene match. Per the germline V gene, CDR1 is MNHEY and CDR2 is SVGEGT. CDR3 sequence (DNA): TGTGCCAGCAGTTCACCGGGACTAGCGTCGAATGAGCAGTTCTTC. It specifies CASSSPGLASNEQFF.

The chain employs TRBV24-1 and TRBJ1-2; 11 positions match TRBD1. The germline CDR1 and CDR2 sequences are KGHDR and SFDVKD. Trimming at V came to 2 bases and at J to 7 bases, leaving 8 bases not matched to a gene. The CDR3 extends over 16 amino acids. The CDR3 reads CATSDSPGTGGRGYTF. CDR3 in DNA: TGTGCCACCAGTGATTCCCCCGGGACAGGGGGTCGTGGCTACACCTTC.

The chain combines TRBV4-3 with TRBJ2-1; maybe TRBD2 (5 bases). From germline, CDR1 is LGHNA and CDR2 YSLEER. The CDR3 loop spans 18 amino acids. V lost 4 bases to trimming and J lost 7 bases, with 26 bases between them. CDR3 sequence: CASSPRAFGAQSVNEQFF. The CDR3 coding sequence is TGCGCCAGCAGCCCGAGGGCCTTCGGCGCGCAAAGCGTGAATGAGCAGTTCTTC.

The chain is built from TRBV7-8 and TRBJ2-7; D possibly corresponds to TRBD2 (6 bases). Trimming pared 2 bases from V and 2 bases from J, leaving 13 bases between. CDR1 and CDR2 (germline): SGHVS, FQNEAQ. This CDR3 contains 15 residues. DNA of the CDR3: TGTGCCAGCAGCTTAATTGGAGGGACGGCCTACGAGCAGTACTTC. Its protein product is CASSLIGGTAYEQYF.

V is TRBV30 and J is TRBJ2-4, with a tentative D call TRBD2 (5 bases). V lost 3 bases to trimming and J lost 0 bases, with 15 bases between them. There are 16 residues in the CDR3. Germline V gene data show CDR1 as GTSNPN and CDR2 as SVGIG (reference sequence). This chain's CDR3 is CAWSVRTSLAKNIQYF. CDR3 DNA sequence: TGTGCCTGGAGCGTTCGAACTAGTTTAGCCAAAAACATTCAGTACTTC.

DNA for the CDR3: TGTGCCAGCAGCCAAGCCTTGAGGGGCTACACCTTC. It is translated as CASSQALRGYTF. The rearrangement links TRBV3-1 (or the pseudogene TRBV3-2) to TRBJ1-2, with D unclear. Germline V gene sequence: CDR1 LGHDT, CDR2 YNNKEL (reference sequence). V was pared by 1 base and J by 8 bases, with 8 bases between. The CDR3 totals 12 residues.

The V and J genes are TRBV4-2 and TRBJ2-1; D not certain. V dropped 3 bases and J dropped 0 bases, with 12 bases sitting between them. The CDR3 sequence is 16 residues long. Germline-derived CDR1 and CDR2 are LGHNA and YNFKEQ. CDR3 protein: CASSQVTMSSYNEQFF. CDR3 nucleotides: TGTGCCAGCAGCCAGGTTACTATGAGCTCCTACAATGAGCAGTTCTTC.

CDR3 sequence reads: CASSPSGVFTGELFF. The DNA for the CDR3 is TGTGCCAGCAGCCCCAGCGGGGTTTTCACCGGGGAGCTGTTTTTT. The chain carries TRBV7-9 and TRBJ2-2, with TRBD2 matching 7 bases. J lost 4 bases, V lost 5 bases, and 7 bases had no gene match. The CDR3 loop spans 15 amino acids. Germline loops: CDR1 SEHNR, CDR2 FQNEAQ (reference sequence).

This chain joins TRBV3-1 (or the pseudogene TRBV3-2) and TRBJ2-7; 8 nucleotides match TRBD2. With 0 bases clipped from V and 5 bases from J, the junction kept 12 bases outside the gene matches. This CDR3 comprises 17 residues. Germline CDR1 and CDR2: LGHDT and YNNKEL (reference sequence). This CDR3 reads CASSQDLGGVSGNEQYF. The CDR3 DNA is TGTGCCAGCAGCCAAGATCTTGGTGGGGTTAGCGGGAACGAGCAGTACTTC.

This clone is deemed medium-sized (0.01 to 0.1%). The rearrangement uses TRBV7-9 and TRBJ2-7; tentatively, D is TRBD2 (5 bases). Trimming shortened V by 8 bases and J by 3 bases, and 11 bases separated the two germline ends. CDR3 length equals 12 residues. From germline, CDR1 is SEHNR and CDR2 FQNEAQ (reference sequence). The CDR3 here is CASGRAGYEQYF. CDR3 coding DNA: TGTGCCAGCGGAAGGGCGGGCTACGAGCAGTACTTC. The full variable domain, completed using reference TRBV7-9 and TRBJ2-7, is DTGVSQNPRHKITKRGQNVTFRCDPISEHNRLYWYRQTLGQGPEFLTYFQNEAQLEKSRLLSDRFSAERPKGSFSTLEIQRTEQGDSAMYLCASGRAGYEQYFGPGTRLTVT.

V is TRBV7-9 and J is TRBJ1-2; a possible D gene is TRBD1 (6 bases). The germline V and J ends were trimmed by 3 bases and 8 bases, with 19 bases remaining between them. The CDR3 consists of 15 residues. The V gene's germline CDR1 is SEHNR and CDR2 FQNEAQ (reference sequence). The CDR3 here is CASSFEKGGRAGYTF. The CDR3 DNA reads TGTGCCAGCAGCTTCGAGAAGGGGGGGCGTGCGGGCTACACCTTC.

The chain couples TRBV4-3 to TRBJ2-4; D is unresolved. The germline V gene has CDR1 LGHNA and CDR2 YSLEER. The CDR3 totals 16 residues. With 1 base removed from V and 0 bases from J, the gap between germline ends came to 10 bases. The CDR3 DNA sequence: TGCGCCAGCAGCCAAGCCCTAGGTGTAGCCAAAAACATTCAGTACTTC. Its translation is CASSQALGVAKNIQYF.

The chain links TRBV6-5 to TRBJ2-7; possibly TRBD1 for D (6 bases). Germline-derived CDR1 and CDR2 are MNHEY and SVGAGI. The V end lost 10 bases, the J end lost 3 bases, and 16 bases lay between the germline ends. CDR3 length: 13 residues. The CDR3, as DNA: TGTGCCACCAGGGGCATTACATTCTACGAGCAGTACTTC. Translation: CATRGITFYEQYF.

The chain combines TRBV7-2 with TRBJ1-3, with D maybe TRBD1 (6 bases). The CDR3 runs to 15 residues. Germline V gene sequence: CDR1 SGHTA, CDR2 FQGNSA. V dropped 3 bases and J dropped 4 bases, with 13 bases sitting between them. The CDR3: CASSLQGSPGNTIYF. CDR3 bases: TGTGCCAGCAGCTTGCAGGGGTCGCCCGGAAACACCATATATTTT.

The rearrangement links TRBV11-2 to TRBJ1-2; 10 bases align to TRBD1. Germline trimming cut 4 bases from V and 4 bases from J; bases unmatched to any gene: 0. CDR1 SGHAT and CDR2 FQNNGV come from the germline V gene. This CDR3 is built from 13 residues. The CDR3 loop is CASSWDRGYGYTF. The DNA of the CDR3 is TGTGCCAGCAGCTGGGACAGGGGCTATGGCTACACCTTC.

DNA of the CDR3: TGTGCCAGCAGCCGGACAGGGGCAACATCCTACGAGCAGTACTTC. Translation gives CASSRTGATSYEQYF. The chain carries TRBV3-1 (or the pseudogene TRBV3-2) and TRBJ2-7; 9 bases agree with TRBD1. J lost 1 base, V lost 4 bases, and 5 bases had no gene match. Looked up from germline, CDR1 is LGHDT and CDR2 is YNNKEL (reference sequence). The CDR3 covers 15 residues.

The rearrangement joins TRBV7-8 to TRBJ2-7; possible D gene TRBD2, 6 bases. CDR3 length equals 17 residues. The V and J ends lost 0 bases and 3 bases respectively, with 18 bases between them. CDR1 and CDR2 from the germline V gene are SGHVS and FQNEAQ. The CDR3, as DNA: TGTGCCAGCAGCTTAGCGGGGCCGGCGGAGGGATTCTACGAGCAGTACTTC. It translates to CASSLAGPAEGFYEQYF.

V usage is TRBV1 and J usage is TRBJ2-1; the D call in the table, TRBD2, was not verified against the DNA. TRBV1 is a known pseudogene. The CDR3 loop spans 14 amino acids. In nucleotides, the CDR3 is TGCACCAGCAGCACCGGACTAGGCAGTTATGAGCAGTTCTTC. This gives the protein CTSSTGLGSYEQFF.

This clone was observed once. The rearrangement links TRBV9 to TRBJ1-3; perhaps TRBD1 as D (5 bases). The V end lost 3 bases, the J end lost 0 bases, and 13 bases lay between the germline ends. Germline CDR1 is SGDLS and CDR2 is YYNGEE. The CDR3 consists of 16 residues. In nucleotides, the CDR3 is TGTGCCAGCAGCGGGGGGGACCGATACTCTGGAAACACCATATATTTT. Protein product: CASSGGDRYSGNTIYF.

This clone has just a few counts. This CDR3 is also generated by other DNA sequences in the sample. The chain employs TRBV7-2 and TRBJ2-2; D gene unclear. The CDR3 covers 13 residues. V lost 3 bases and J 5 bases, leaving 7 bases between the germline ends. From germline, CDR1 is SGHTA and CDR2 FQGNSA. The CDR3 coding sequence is TGTGCCAGCAGCTTCGGGTGGACCGGGGAGCTGTTTTTT. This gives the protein CASSFGWTGELFF.

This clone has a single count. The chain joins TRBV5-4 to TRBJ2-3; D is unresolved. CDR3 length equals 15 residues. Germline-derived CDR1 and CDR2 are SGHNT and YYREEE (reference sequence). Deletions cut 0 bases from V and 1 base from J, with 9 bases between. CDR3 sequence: CASSLDSLRTDTQYF. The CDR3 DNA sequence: TGTGCCAGCAGCTTGGACAGTCTTCGCACAGATACGCAGTATTTT.

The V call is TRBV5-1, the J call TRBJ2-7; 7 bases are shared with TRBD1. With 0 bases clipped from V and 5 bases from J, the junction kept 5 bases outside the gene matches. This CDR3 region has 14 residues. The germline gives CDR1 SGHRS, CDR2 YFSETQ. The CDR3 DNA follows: TGCGCCAGCAGCTTGGAGGGACAGCTAGACGAGCAGTACTTC. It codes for CASSLEGQLDEQYF.

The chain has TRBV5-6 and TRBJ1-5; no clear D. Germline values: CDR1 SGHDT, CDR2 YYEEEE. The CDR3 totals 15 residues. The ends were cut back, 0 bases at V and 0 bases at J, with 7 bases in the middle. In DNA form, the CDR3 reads TGTGCCAGCAGCTTGGCTCGCTATAGCAATCAGCCCCAGCATTTT. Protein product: CASSLARYSNQPQHF.

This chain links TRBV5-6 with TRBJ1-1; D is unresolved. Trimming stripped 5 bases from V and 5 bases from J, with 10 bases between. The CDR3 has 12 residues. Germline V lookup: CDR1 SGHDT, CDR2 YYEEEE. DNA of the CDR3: TGTGCCAGCAGTATCGGGAAGACTGAAGCTTTCTTT. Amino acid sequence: CASSIGKTEAFF.

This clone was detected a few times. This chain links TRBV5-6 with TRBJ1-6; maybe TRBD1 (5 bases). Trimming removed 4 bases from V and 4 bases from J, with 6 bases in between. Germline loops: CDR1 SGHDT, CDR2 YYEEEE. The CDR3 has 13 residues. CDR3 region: CASSRQYNSPLHF. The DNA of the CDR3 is TGTGCCAGCAGCCGACAGTATAATTCACCCCTCCACTTT.